The 6 T cell receptor beta chains presented below share a single source sample, sequenced in a study of T cells after yellow fever vaccination. In TCRdb, the 5' RACE reads were re-called with MiXCR into one record per CDR3 protein. This table holds under 550,000 distinct CDR3 sequences, about a fifth found once. The sample was PBMCs, taken approximately 20 days after the first yellow fever vaccination. All receptors come from a man aged 18 to 30 who received the YFV17D yellow fever vaccine.

There are a few counts of this clonotype. V usage is TRBV2 and J usage is TRBJ1-2, with D hard to call. The CDR3 has 16 residues. V lost 7 bases and J lost 7, with 25 bases in between. Germline-derived CDR1 and CDR2 are SNHLY and FYNNEI. CDR3 DNA sequence: TGTGCCAGCACGCTTACTGGCACGTCACCTTTCCGTGGCTACACCTTC. It yields the protein CASTLTGTSPFRGYTF.

J is TRBJ2-1 and V is TRBV20-1; the D gene could be TRBD1 or TRBD2 (5 bases each). V shed 0 bases and J shed 8 bases, with 20 bases lying between them. The CDR3 totals 16 residues. Germline V gene lookup returns CDR1 DFQATT and CDR2 SNEGSKA (reference sequence). CDR3: CSARDWVGTSGDEQFF. CDR3 bases: TGCAGTGCTAGAGATTGGGTTGGGACCTCCGGAGATGAGCAGTTCTTC.

The table lists this clonotype with many counts. The chain employs TRBV12-3 or TRBV12-4 and TRBJ1-1; D remains unclear. V gave up 7 bases and J gave up 4 bases, with 16 bases separating them. The CDR3 is 14 residues long. CDR3 protein: CASKLDPRSTEAFF. CDR3 in DNA: TGTGCCAGCAAACTAGACCCCCGGAGCACTGAAGCTTTCTTT.

The table lists this clonotype with a count of one. The chain couples TRBV11-2 to TRBJ2-3, with TRBD1 matching over 7 bases. V shed 5 bases, J shed 7 bases, and the junction held 6 bases outside the gene matches. The CDR3 extends over 13 amino acids. CDR1 is SGHAT and CDR2 is FQNNGV in the germline V gene. The CDR3 bases are TGTGCCAGCAGCCTTTCGACAGGGAATACGCAGTATTTT. It encodes CASSLSTGNTQYF.

In this sample, this clonotype turned up a few times. V is TRBV20-1 and J is TRBJ2-5; TRBD2 aligns across 8 bases. Germline V gives CDR1 DFQATT, CDR2 SNEGSKA (reference sequence). The V segment lost 5 bases and the J segment 5 bases; nucleotides outside the gene matches: 10. The CDR3 sequence is 14 residues long. CDR3 DNA: TGCAGTGCTGGAAAAGCGGGGGTAGCGGAGACCCAGTACTTC. Amino acid sequence: CSAGKAGVAETQYF.

This chain joins TRBV5-6 and TRBJ1-4; 8 bases agree with TRBD1. J was trimmed by 5 bases and V by 4 bases; bases with no gene match: 4. CDR3 size: 14 residues. Germline V CDR1 and CDR2: SGHDT, YYEEEE. The CDR3 loop reads CASSRHRGNEKLFF. The CDR3 bases are TGTGCCAGCAGCCGCCACAGGGGGAATGAAAAACTGTTTTTT.